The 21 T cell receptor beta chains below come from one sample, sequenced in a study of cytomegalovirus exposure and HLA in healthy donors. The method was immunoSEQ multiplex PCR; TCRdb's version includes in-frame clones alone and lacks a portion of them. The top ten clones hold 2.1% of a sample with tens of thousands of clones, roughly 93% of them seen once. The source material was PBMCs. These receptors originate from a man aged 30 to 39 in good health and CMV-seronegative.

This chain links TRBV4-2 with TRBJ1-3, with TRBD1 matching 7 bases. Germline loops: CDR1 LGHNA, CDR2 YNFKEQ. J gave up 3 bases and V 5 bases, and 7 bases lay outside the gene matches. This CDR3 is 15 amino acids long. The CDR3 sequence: CASSLTGIDGNTIYF. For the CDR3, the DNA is TGTGCCAGCAGCTTGACAGGGATTGATGGAAACACCATATATTTT.

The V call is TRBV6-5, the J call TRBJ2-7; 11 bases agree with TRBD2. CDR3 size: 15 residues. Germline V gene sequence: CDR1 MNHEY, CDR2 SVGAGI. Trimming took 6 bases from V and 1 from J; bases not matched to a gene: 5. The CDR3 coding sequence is TGTGCCAGCAGCCAGCTAGCGGGAGGTTCCTACGAGCAGTACTTC. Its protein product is CASSQLAGGSYEQYF.

The CDR3 coding sequence is TGTGCCAGTAGTATAGATGGACAGGGGGCGTACGAGCAGTACTTC. Translating gives CASSIDGQGAYEQYF. The rearrangement links TRBV19 to TRBJ2-7; 11 bases are shared with TRBD1. The CDR3 is 15 amino acids. The V and J ends lost 0 bases and 4 bases, in that order; junction bases with no gene match: 2. CDR1 and CDR2 from the germline V gene are LNHDA and SQIVND (reference sequence).

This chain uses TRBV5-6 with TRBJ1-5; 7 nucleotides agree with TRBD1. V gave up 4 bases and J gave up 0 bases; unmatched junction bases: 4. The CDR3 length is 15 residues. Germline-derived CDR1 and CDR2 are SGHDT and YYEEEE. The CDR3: CASSLQGYSNQPQHF. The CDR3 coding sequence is TGTGCCAGCAGCCTACAGGGGTATAGCAATCAGCCCCAGCATTTT.

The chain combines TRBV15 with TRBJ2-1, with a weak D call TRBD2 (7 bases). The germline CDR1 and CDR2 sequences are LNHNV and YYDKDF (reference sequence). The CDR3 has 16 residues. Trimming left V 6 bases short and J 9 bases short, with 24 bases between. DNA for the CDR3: TGTGCCACCAGAGGGGGGGGAGGCGTGGGAGAGGGTGAGCAGTTCTTC. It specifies CATRGGGGVGEGEQFF.

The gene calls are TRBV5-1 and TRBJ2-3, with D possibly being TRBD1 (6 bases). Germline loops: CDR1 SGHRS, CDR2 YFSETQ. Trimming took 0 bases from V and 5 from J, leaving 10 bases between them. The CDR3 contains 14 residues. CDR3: CASSLVQGRDTQYF. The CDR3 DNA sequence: TGCGCCAGCAGCTTGGTGCAGGGGAGAGATACGCAGTATTTT.

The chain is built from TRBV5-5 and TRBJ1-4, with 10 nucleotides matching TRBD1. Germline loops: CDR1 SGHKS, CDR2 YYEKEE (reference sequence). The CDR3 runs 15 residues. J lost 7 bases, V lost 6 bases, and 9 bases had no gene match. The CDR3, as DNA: TGTGCCAGCACCGACCTGGGACAGGGGAGTGAAAAACTGTTTTTT. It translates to CASTDLGQGSEKLFF.

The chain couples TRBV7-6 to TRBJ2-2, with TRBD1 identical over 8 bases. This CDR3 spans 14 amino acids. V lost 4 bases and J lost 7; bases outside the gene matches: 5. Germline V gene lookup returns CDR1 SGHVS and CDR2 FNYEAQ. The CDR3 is CASSYQGAVGELFF. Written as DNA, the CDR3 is TGTGCCAGCAGCTACCAGGGGGCAGTCGGGGAGCTGTTTTTT.

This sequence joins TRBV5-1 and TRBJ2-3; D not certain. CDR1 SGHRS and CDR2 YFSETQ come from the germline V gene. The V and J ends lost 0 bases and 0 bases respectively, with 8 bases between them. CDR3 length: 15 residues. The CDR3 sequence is CASSLGLSSTDTQYF. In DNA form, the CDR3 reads TGCGCCAGCAGCTTGGGACTTTCAAGCACAGATACGCAGTATTTT.

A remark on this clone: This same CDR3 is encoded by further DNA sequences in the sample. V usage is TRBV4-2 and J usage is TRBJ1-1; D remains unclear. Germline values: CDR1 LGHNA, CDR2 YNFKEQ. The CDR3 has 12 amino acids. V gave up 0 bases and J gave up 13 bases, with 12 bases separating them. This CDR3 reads CASSQDAGLDFF. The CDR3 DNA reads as TGTGCCAGCAGCCAAGACGCAGGATTGGATTTCTTT.

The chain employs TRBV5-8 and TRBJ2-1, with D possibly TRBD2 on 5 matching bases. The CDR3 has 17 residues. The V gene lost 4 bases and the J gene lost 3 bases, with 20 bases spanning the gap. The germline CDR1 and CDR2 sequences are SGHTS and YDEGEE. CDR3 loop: CASSRGVWGRGYNEQFF. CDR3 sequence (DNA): TGTGCCAGCAGCCGTGGAGTTTGGGGTCGGGGCTACAATGAGCAGTTCTTC.

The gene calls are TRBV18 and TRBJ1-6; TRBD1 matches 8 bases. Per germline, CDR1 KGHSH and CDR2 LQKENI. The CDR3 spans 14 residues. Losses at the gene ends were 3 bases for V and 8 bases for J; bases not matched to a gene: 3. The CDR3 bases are TGTGCCAGCTCACCCTTGGACAGGGATTCACCCCTCCACTTT. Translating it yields CASSPLDRDSPLHF.

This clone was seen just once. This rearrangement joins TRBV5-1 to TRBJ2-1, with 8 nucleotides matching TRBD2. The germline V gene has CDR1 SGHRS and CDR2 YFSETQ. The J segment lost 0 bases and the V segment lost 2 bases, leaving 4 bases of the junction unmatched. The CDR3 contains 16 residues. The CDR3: CASSLKAGDSYNEQFF. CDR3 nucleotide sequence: TGCGCCAGCAGCTTAAAAGCGGGAGACTCCTACAATGAGCAGTTCTTC.

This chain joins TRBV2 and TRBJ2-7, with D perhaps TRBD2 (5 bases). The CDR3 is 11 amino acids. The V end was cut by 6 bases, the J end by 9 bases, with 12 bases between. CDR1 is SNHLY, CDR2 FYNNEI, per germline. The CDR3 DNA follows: TGTGCCAGCAGCATCCTGGCGGGGCAGTACTTC. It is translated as CASSILAGQYF. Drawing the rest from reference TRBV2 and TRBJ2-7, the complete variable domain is EPEVTQTPSHQVTQMGQEVILRCVPISNHLYFYWYRQILGQKVEFLVSFYNNEISEKSEIFDDQFSVERPDGSNFTLKIRSTKLEDSAMYFCASSILAGQYFGPGTRLTVT.

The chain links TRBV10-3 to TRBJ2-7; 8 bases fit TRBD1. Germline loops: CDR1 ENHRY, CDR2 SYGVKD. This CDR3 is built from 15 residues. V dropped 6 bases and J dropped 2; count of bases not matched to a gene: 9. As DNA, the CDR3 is TGTGCCATCAGGCCAGGAGGGACAGGAACCTACGAGCAGTACTTC. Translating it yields CAIRPGGTGTYEQYF.

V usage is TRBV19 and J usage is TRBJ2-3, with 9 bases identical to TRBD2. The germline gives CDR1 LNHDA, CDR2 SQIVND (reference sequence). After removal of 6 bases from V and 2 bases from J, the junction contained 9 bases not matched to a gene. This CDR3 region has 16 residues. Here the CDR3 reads CASSRKTSGDTDTQYF. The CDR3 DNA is TGTGCCAGTAGCCGAAAGACTAGCGGAGACACAGATACGCAGTATTTT.

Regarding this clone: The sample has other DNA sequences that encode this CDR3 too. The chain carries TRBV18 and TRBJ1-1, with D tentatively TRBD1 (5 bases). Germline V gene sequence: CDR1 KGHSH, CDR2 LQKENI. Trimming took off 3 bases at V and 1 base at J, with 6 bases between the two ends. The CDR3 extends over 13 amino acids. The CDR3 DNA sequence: TGTGCCAGCTCACCGCAGGGGAACACTGAAGCTTTCTTT. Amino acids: CASSPQGNTEAFF.

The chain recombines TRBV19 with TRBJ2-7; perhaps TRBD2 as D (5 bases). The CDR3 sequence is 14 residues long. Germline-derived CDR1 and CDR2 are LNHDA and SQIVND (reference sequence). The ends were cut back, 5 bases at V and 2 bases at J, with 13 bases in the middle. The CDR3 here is CASSSPGITYEQYF. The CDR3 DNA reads TGTGCCAGTAGTTCCCCGGGAATCACCTACGAGCAGTACTTC.

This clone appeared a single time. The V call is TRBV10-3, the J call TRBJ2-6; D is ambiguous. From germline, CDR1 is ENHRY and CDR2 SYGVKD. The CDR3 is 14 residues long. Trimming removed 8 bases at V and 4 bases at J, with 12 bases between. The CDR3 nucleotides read TGTGCCATCCCCCTCTCAGTCGGGGCCAACGTCCTGACTTTC. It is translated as CAIPLSVGANVLTF.

The CDR3 DNA sequence: TGTGCCTGCCTCAAAGGGCTAGCGGGAGCTCGTGGCCACAATGAGCAGTTCTTC. It is translated as CACLKGLAGARGHNEQFF. The V and J genes are TRBV30 and TRBJ2-1, with 10 bases identical to TRBD2. CDR3 length: 18 amino acids. The germline V gene has CDR1 GTSNPN and CDR2 SVGIG (reference sequence). With V trimmed by 6 bases and J by 5 bases, 19 bases remained unmatched. Filled out from reference TRBV30 and TRBJ2-1, the complete variable domain reads SQTIHQWPATLVQPVGSPLSLECTVEGTSNPNLYWYRQAAGRGLQLLFYSVGIGQISSEVPQNLSASRPQDRQFILSSKKLLLSDSGFYLCACLKGLAGARGHNEQFFGPGTRLTVL.

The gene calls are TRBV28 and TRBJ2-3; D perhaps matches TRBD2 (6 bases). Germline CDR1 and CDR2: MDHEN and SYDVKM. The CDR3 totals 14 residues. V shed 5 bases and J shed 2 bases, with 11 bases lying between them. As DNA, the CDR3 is TGTGCCAGCAGTCGCGGGACCTTCACAGATACGCAGTATTTT. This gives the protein CASSRGTFTDTQYF.